The rows below give T cell receptor beta chains drawn from one sample of a study of preoperative IRX-2 immunotherapy in early breast cancer. The protocol was immunoSEQ multiplex PCR, while the TCRdb copy is restricted to in-frame clones and leaves out a portion. This table holds approximately 34,000 clones, roughly 95% found once. This specimen was taken from a patient treated with IRX-2 immunotherapy. The receptors were sampled from a human donor with breast cancer. Each CDR3 is given with its conserved first and last residue. The D gene is left open where the match is weak. Size is omitted from some rows. Given values are once, few, many or a class for expanded clones.

cdr3_nt	cdr3_aa	v_call	j_call	d_call	clone_size
TGCGCCAGCAGCGGCGGGATTCAAGAGACCCAGTACTTC	CASSGGIQETQYF	TRBV5-1	TRBJ2-5	NA	few
TGTGCCAGCAGCGGGAACGGACAGGGGACCCAGTACTTC	CASSGNGQGTQYF	TRBV9	TRBJ2-5	TRBD1	NA
TGTGCCAGCAGTTACGGGGTAGCGGGGTTCGAGCAGTACTTC	CASSYGVAGFEQYF	TRBV6-5	TRBJ2-7	TRBD2	NA
TGTGCCAGCAGCGGAAGGGGTAAATACGAGCAGTACTTC	CASSGRGKYEQYF	TRBV28	TRBJ2-7	NA	NA
TGTGCCAGCAGCGTAGATGGGATACACGAGCAGTACTTC	CASSVDGIHEQYF	TRBV9	TRBJ2-7	NA	once
TGCAGCGTTGGGGGGGCAGGGAGAACCTACGAGCAGTACTTC	CSVGGAGRTYEQYF	TRBV29-1	TRBJ2-7	NA	NA
TGCAGCGTTAGACAGGTCTTGAACACTGAAGCTTTCTTT	CSVRQVLNTEAFF	TRBV29-1	TRBJ1-1	NA	NA
TGTGCCAGCTCACCAGTCCTAGGAGCTACGGAGACCCAGTACTTC	CASSPVLGATETQYF	TRBV18	TRBJ2-5	NA	NA
TGTGCCACCAGCCCAGGGGGCTCCTACGAGCAGTACTTC	CATSPGGSYEQYF	TRBV15	TRBJ2-7	TRBD1	NA
TGTGCCAGCAGTCTAACAGGGGGCTCCTACAATGAGCAGTTCTTC	CASSLTGGSYNEQFF	TRBV6-1	TRBJ2-1	TRBD1	NA
TGTGCCAGCAGCCAAGGGGGGACTCTCCCGGGGAATGAGCAGTTCTTC	CASSQGGTLPGNEQFF	TRBV14	TRBJ2-1	NA	NA
TGTGCCGGCTCTAAAGAGGGAACTAATGAAAAACTGTTTTTT	CAGSKEGTNEKLFF	TRBV5-6	TRBJ1-4	NA	once
TGTGCCAGCAGCCCCCTCGTAGGGGGGGAGACCCAGTACTTC	CASSPLVGGETQYF	TRBV7-6	TRBJ2-5	NA	NA
TGTGCCAGCAGCACAACTAGCAACTATGGCTACACCTTC	CASSTTSNYGYTF	TRBV7-9	TRBJ1-2	NA	NA
TGTGCCTGGGACTTAGCGGGAGGGGTAGATACGCAGTATTTT	CAWDLAGGVDTQYF	TRBV30	TRBJ2-3	TRBD2	NA
TGTGCCAGCAGTGACGCTAACTATGGCTACACCTTC	CASSDANYGYTF	TRBV28	TRBJ1-2	NA	NA
TGTGCCAGCAGCGGGGGACAAGGGCAGCCCCAGCATTTT	CASSGGQGQPQHF	TRBV11-2	TRBJ1-5	NA	NA
TGTGCCAGCAGCGTTTCTGGGGGCGGCTACACCTTC	CASSVSGGGYTF	TRBV9	TRBJ1-2	NA	NA
TGTGCCAGCAGTCCCCCCGTTCAGGGTGCAAGGTATGGCTACACCTTC	CASSPPVQGARYGYTF	TRBV7-9	TRBJ1-2	NA	NA
TGTGCCAGCAGCTTGGGGGGGGCCCGAGATCCGCCCCAGCATTTT	CASSLGGARDPPQHF	TRBV5-4	TRBJ1-5	NA	NA
TGTGCCAGCAGCGTCTTAGGGGGTGCCAGCGGGAGGGGTCAAGAGACCCAGTACTTC	CASSVLGGASGRGQETQYF	TRBV11-2	TRBJ2-5	TRBD2	NA
TGTGCCAGTAGTATAGGACAGCCGAACACTGAAGCTTTCTTT	CASSIGQPNTEAFF	TRBV19	TRBJ1-1	NA	NA
TGTGCCAGCAGCTCCACTTCCTCACATCAGCCCCAGCATTTT	CASSSTSSHQPQHF	TRBV7-9	TRBJ1-5	NA	NA
TGCGCCAGCAGCTTGGTTGATACGCAGTATTTT	CASSLVDTQYF	TRBV5-1	TRBJ2-3	NA	NA
TGTGCCAGCAGCCACAGGGGGCGGGTCACTGAAGCTTTCTTT	CASSHRGRVTEAFF	TRBV14	TRBJ1-1	TRBD1	NA
TGTGCCAGCAGCGTAAGGGACTCCGCCAGTTTTTCCGCTCGTGAGCAGTACTTC	CASSVRDSASFSAREQYF	TRBV9	TRBJ2-7	NA	NA
TGTGCCAGCAGCCCCTATCCGCGGGATACGCAGTATTTT	CASSPYPRDTQYF	TRBV9	TRBJ2-3	NA	NA
TGTGCCAGCAGTCCCCGAACAGGGATTAAGGATGAGCAGTTCTTC	CASSPRTGIKDEQFF	TRBV27	TRBJ2-1	NA	once
TGTGCTAGTGGTTTGCACGGACAGGGCCACGAGCAGTACTTC	CASGLHGQGHEQYF	TRBV12-5	TRBJ2-7	TRBD1	NA
TGCGCCAGCAGCTTACAGGGGCAGGGAGATACGCAGTATTTT	CASSLQGQGDTQYF	TRBV5-1	TRBJ2-3	TRBD1	NA
TGCGCCAGCAGCCGACAGGGGGCGAACACTGAAGCTTTCTTT	CASSRQGANTEAFF	TRBV5-1	TRBJ1-1	TRBD1	NA
TGTGCCAGCAGTTCAGACCGGGACAGAACTGAAAAACTGTTTTTT	CASSSDRDRTEKLFF	TRBV27	TRBJ1-4	TRBD1	NA
TGTGCCAGCAGCTCTATGAGTAGGAAAGGCTACACCTTC	CASSSMSRKGYTF	TRBV7-6	TRBJ1-2	NA	NA
TGCGCCAGCAGCTCCCGTATCTGGGACAGGGGTCACTATGGCTACACCTTC	CASSSRIWDRGHYGYTF	TRBV5-1	TRBJ1-2	TRBD1	NA
TGTGCCAGCAGTCCAACCGGGAACCGAGGGTACGAGCAGTACTTC	CASSPTGNRGYEQYF	TRBV27	TRBJ2-7	NA	NA
TGTGCCAGCAGCCAAGGTGGGGGGATAGAGACCCAGTACTTC	CASSQGGGIETQYF	TRBV7-9	TRBJ2-5	NA	few
TGCGCCAGCAGCCTTCGACAGGGCAATAGCAATCAGCCCCAGCATTTT	CASSLRQGNSNQPQHF	TRBV4-1	TRBJ1-5	TRBD1	once
TGTGCCAGCAGCTTGGGGGAGATCAGCAATCAGCCCCAGCATTTT	CASSLGEISNQPQHF	TRBV5-8	TRBJ1-5	NA	NA
TGTGCCAGCTCGCTGACAGATAATTCACCCCTCCACTTT	CASSLTDNSPLHF	TRBV18	TRBJ1-6	NA	few
TGTGCCAGCTCACCACAGCAGAACACAGATACGCAGTATTTT	CASSPQQNTDTQYF	TRBV18	TRBJ2-3	NA	NA
TGTGCCAGCTCACCATCGGACAGGGGGAGTTCACCCCTCCACTTT	CASSPSDRGSSPLHF	TRBV18	TRBJ1-6	TRBD1	NA
TGTGCCAGCAGCCAAGACAGGGGACGTGCTAACTATGGCTACACCTTC	CASSQDRGRANYGYTF	TRBV14	TRBJ1-2	NA	NA
TGTGCCAGCAGCTTAGAGTGGGACAAAGGTACGCAGTATTTT	CASSLEWDKGTQYF	TRBV7-2	TRBJ2-3	NA	NA
TGTGCCAGCAGCTCCGACAGGGAAGTAAATTCACCCCTCCACTTT	CASSSDREVNSPLHF	TRBV7-9	TRBJ1-6	TRBD1	NA
TGTGCCAGCAGCTTGGTAGGGGGTTCCTATGGCTACACCTTC	CASSLVGGSYGYTF	TRBV5-8	TRBJ1-2	NA	NA
TGTGCCAGCAGTCCCTCAATCTCCCCTGGAAACACCATATATTTT	CASSPSISPGNTIYF	TRBV6-5	TRBJ1-3	NA	NA
TGCGCCAGCAGCGCCGCCGGGACAGTTTCCTACGAGCAGTACTTC	CASSAAGTVSYEQYF	TRBV5-1	TRBJ2-7	TRBD1	NA
TGTGCCAGCAGTTACGGATTCTCGGGGAACACTGAAGCTTTCTTT	CASSYGFSGNTEAFF	TRBV2	TRBJ1-1	NA	NA
TGTGCCAGCAGTTACGGGACTGCTCGGAAGACCCAGTACTTC	CASSYGTARKTQYF	TRBV6-5	TRBJ2-5	NA	NA
TGTGCCAGCTCGACCGGGACTAGCACCTACAATGAGCAGTTCTTC	CASSTGTSTYNEQFF	TRBV18	TRBJ2-1	TRBD2	once
TGTGCCAGCAGCCAAGGCGGGGGCGTCAATGAAAAACTGTTTTTT	CASSQGGGVNEKLFF	TRBV7-2	TRBJ1-4	NA	NA
TGTGCCAGCAGTTACTACGGCTACACCTTC	CASSYYGYTF	TRBV6-5	TRBJ1-2	NA	NA
TGTGCCAGCAGCTTAGTTTATGCGGGAGTCGTGGGCACCGGGGAGCTGTTTTTT	CASSLVYAGVVGTGELFF	TRBV7-9	TRBJ2-2	TRBD2	NA
TGTGCCAGCAGCTTGAGTGGCTACACCTTC	CASSLSGYTF	TRBV7-9	TRBJ1-2	NA	once